Listed here is a single T cell receptor beta chain. The CDR3 totals 15 residues. The germline gives CDR1 MNHNY, CDR2 SVGAGI (reference sequence). The junction had 9 bases not matched to a gene; V was cut back by 2 bases and J by 8 bases. Measured with immunoSEQ multiplex PCR; TCRdb has only the in-frame clones, and not every one. The sample consists of approximately 220,000 clones, around 87% of them appearing once. The source of the sample is a study of blood T cell repertoires in COVID-19. For the study at large: Sources were T cells, B-cell-depleted T cells, or PBMCs; the material itself was cDNA or gDNA.

Before they entered the study, exposed participants had met a COVID-19 case within 2 weeks. Sequencing was performed on PBMCs or T cells enriched from blood (not recorded which). The V gene is TRBV6-6, the J gene TRBJ1-2; the match to TRBD1 covers 9 bases. The TCR comes from a man aged 25 to 40 who had been exposed to COVID-19. CDR3 sequence (DNA): TGTGCCAGCAGTTACCCCCGGGACAGGGACCAGGGCTACACCTTC. The encoded protein is CASSYPRDRDQGYTF.